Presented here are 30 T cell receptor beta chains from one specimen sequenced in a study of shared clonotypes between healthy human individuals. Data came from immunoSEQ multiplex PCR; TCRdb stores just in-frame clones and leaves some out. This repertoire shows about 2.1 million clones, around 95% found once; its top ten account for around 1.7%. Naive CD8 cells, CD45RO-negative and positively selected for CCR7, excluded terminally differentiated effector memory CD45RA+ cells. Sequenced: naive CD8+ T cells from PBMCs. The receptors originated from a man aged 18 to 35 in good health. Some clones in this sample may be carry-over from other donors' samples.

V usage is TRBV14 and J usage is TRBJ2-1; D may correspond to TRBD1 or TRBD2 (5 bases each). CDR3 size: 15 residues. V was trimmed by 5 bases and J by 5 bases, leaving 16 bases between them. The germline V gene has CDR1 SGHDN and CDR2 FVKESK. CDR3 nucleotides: TGTGCCAGCAGCGCAAGGGGTAGCGCGAACAATGAGCAGTTCTTC. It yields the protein CASSARGSANNEQFF. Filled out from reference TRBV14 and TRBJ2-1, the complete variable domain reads EAGVTQFPSHSVIEKGQTVTLRCDPISGHDNLYWYRRVMGKEIKFLLHFVKESKQDESGMPNNRFLAERTGGTYSTLKVQPAELEDSGVYFCASSARGSANNEQFFGPGTRLTVL.

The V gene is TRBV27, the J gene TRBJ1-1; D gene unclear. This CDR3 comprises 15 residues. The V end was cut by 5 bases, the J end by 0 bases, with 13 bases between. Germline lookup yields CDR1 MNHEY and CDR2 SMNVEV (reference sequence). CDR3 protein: CASSPIQTLNTEAFF. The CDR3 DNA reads TGTGCCAGCAGTCCAATTCAGACACTGAACACTGAAGCTTTCTTT.

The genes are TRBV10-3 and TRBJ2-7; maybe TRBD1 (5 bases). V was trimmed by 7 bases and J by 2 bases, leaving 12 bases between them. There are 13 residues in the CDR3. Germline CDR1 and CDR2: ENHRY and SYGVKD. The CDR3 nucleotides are TGTGCCATCAAACTGACAGAGACCTACGAGCAGTACTTC. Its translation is CAIKLTETYEQYF.

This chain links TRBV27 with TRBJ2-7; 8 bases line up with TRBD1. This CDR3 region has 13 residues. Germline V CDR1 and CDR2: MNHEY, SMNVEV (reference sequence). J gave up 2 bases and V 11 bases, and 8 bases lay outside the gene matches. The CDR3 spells CAGSQGATYEQYF. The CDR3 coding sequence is TGTGCCGGGTCCCAGGGGGCGACCTACGAGCAGTACTTC.

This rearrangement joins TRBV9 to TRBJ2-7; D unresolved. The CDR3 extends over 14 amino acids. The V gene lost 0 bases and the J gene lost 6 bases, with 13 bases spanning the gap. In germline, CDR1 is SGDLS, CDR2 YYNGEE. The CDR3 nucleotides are TGTGCCAGCAGCGTAGGTTTCCCCTTGGGCGAGCAGTACTTC. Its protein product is CASSVGFPLGEQYF.

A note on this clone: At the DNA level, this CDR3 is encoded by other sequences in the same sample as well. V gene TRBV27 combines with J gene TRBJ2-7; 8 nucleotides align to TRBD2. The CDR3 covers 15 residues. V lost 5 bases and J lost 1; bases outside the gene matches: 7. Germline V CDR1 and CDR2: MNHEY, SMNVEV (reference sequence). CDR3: CASSPRAGASYEQYF. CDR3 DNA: TGTGCCAGCAGTCCCCGAGCGGGGGCATCCTACGAGCAGTACTTC.

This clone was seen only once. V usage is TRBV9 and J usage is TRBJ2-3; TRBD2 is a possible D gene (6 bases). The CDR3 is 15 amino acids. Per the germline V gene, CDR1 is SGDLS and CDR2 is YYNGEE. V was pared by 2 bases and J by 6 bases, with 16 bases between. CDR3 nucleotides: TGTGCCAGCAGCGTGAATAGCGGAACACAGGATACGCAGTATTTT. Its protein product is CASSVNSGTQDTQYF. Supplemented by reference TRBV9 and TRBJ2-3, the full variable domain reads DSGVTQTPKHLITATGQRVTLRCSPRSGDLSVYWYQQSLDQGLQFLIQYYNGEERAKGNILERFSAQQFPDLHSELNLSSLELGDSALYFCASSVNSGTQDTQYFGPGTRLTVL.

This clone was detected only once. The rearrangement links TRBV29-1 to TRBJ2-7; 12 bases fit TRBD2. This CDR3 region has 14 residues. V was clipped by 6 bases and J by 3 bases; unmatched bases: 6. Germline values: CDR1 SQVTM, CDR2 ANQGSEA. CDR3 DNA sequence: TGCAGCGTAGTGACTAGCGGGGGAGGCTACGAGCAGTACTTC. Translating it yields CSVVTSGGGYEQYF.

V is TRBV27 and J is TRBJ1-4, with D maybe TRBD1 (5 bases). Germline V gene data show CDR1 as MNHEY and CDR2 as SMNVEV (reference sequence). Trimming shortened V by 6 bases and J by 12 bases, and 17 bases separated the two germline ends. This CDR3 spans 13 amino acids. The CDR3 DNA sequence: TGTGCCAGCAGCTCCCTTTGGGGGGAGGAACTGTTTTTT. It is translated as CASSSLWGEELFF.

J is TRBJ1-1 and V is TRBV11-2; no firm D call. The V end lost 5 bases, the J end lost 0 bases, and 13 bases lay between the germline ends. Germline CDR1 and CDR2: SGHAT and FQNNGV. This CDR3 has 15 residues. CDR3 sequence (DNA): TGTGCCAGCAGCCCGACACGGAGACTGAACACTGAAGCTTTCTTT. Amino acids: CASSPTRRLNTEAFF. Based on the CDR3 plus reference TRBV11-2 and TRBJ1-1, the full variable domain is EAGVAQSPRYKIIEKRQSVAFWCNPISGHATLYWYQQILGQGPKLLIQFQNNGVVDDSQLPKDRFSAERLKGVDSTLKIQPAKLEDSAVYLCASSPTRRLNTEAFFGQGTRLTVV.

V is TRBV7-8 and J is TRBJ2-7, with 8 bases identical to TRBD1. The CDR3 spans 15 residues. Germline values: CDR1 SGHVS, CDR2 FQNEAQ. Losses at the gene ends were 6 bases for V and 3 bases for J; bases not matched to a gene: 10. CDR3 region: CASRKTGQVNYEQYF. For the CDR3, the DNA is TGTGCCAGCAGAAAAACGGGACAGGTCAACTACGAGCAGTACTTC.

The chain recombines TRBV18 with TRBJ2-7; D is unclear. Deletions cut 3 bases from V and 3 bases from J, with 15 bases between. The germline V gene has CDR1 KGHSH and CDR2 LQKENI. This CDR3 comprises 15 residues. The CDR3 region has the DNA TGTGCCAGCTCACCGAGTGGGTCTCCCTTCTACGAGCAGTACTTC. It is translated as CASSPSGSPFYEQYF.

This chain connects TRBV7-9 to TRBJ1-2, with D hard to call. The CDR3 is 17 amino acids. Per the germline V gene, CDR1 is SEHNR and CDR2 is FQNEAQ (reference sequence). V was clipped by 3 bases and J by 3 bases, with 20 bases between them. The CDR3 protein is CASSFPSRGAHDYGYTF. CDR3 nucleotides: TGTGCCAGCAGCTTCCCCAGTCGGGGAGCCCATGACTATGGCTACACCTTC.

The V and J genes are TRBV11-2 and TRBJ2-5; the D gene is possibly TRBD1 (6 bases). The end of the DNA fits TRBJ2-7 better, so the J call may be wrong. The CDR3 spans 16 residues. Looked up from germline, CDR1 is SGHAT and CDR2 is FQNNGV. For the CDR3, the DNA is TGTGCCAGCAGCCCACCAGGCACAGGGTCTATGTACGAGCAGTACTTC. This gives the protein CASSPPGTGSMYEQYF.

In nucleotides, the CDR3 is TGTGCCAGCACCCCCGGGGTTGGTTTTTACACTGAAGCTTTCTTT. It codes for CASTPGVGFYTEAFF. This chain joins TRBV5-4 and TRBJ1-1; D gene ambiguous. The CDR3 length is 15 residues. Germline V gene data show CDR1 as SGHNT and CDR2 as YYREEE (reference sequence). V was trimmed by 6 bases and J by 3 bases, leaving 18 bases between them.

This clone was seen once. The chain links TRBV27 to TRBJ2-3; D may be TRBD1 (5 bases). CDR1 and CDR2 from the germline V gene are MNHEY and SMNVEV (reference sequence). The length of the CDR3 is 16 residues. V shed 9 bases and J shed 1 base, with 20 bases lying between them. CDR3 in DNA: TGTGCCAGTGGGGCCCTGGAAGAAGTTCGCACAGATACGCAGTATTTT. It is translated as CASGALEEVRTDTQYF.

The CDR3 nucleotides are TGTGCCAGCAGTTTGGCCCCGTGGGGGAATGAGCAGTTCTTC. Protein: CASSLAPWGNEQFF. The chain couples TRBV27 to TRBJ2-1; D tentatively fits TRBD1 or TRBD2 (5 bases each). Germline-derived CDR1 and CDR2 are MNHEY and SMNVEV (reference sequence). The CDR3 has 14 residues. Trimming took 3 bases from V and 7 from J, leaving 13 bases between them.

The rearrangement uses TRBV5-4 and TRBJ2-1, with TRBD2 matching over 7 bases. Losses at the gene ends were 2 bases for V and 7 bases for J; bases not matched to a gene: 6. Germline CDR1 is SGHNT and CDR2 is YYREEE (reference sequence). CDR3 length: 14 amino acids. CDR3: CASSFGRTFNEQFF. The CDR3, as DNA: TGTGCCAGCAGCTTCGGGAGGACGTTTAATGAGCAGTTCTTC. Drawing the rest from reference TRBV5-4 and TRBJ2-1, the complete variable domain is ETGVTQSPTHLIKTRGQQVTLRCSSQSGHNTVSWYQQALGQGPQFIFQYYREEENGRGNFPPRFSGLQFPNYSSELNVNALELDDSALYLCASSFGRTFNEQFFGPGTRLTVL.

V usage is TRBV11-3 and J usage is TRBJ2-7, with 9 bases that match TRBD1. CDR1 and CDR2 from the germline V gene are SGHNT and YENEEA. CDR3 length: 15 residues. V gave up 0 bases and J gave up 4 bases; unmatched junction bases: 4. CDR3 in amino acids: CASSLEPGQGYEQYF. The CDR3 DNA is TGTGCCAGCAGCTTAGAGCCGGGACAGGGATACGAGCAGTACTTC. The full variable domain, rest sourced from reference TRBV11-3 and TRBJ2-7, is EAGVVQSPRYKIIEKKQPVAFWCNPISGHNTLYWYLQNLGQGPELLIRYENEEAVDDSQLPKDRFSAERLKGVDSTLKIQPAELGDSAVYLCASSLEPGQGYEQYFGPGTRLTVT.

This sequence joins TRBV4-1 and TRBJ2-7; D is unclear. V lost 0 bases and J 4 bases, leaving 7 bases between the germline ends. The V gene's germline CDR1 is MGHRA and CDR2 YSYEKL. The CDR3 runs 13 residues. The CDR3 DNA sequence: TGCGCCAGCAGCCAAGATCCCCCTTACGAGCAGTACTTC. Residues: CASSQDPPYEQYF.

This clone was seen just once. Here the CDR3 reads CASSGGLAGVRETQYF. In DNA, the CDR3 is TGTGCCAGCAGCGGCGGACTAGCGGGAGTTAGGGAGACCCAGTACTTC. This chain links TRBV2 with TRBJ2-5; 13 bases agree with TRBD2. V dropped 6 bases and J dropped 5; count of bases not matched to a gene: 9. Germline V lookup: CDR1 SNHLY, CDR2 FYNNEI. The CDR3 runs to 16 residues. The full variable domain, rest sourced from reference TRBV2 and TRBJ2-5, is EPEVTQTPSHQVTQMGQEVILRCVPISNHLYFYWYRQILGQKVEFLVSFYNNEISEKSEIFDDQFSVERPDGSNFTLKIRSTKLEDSAMYFCASSGGLAGVRETQYFGPGTRLLVL.

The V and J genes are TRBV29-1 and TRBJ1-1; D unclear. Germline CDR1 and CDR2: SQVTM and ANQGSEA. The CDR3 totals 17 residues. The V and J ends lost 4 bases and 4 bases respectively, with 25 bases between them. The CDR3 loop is CSVVGVFSSTWGTEAFF. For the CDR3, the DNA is TGCAGCGTTGTGGGTGTTTTCTCGAGTACATGGGGCACTGAAGCTTTCTTT.

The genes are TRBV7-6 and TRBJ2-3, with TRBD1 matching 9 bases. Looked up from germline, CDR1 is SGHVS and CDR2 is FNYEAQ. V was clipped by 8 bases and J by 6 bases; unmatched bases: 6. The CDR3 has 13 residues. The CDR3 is CASSRDRADTQYF. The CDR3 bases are TGTGCCAGCTCCCGGGACAGGGCGGATACGCAGTATTTT.

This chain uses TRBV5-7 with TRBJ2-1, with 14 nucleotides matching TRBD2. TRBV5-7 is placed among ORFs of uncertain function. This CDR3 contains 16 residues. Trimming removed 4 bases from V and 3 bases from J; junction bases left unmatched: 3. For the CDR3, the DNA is TGTGCCAGCAGCGGCGGGACTAGCGGGAGCTACAATGAGCAGTTCTTC. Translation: CASSGGTSGSYNEQFF.

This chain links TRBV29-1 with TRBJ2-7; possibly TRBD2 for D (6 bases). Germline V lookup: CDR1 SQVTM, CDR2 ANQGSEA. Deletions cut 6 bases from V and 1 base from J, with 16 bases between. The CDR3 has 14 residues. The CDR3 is CSVQIGGLSYEQYF. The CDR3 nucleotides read TGCAGCGTCCAAATTGGGGGGTTGTCCTACGAGCAGTACTTC.

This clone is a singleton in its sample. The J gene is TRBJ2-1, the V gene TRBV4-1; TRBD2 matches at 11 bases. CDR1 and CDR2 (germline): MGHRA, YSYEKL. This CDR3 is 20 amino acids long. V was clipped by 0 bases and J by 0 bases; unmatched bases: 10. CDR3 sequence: CASSQDGGLAEIRSYNEQFF. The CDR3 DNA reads TGCGCCAGCAGCCAAGATGGGGGACTAGCGGAAATTCGCTCCTACAATGAGCAGTTCTTC.

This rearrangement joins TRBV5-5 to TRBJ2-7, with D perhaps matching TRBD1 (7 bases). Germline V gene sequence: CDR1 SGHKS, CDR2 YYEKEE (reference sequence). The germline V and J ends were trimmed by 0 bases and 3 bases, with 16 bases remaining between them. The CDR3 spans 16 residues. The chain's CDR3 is CASSLVQAGGFYEQYF. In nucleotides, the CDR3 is TGTGCCAGCAGCTTGGTACAAGCAGGGGGGTTCTACGAGCAGTACTTC.

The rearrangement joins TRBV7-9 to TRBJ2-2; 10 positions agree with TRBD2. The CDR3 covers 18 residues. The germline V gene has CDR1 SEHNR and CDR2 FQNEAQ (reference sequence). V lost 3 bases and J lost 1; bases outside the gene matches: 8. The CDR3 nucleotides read TGTGCCAGCAGCTTCCCCAGAACTAGCGGGAAGAACACCGGGGAGCTGTTTTTT. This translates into CASSFPRTSGKNTGELFF. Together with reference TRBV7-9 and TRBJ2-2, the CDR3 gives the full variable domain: DTGVSQNPRHKITKRGQNVTFRCDPISEHNRLYWYRQTLGQGPEFLTYFQNEAQLEKSRLLSDRFSAERPKGSFSTLEIQRTEQGDSAMYLCASSFPRTSGKNTGELFFGEGSRLTVL.

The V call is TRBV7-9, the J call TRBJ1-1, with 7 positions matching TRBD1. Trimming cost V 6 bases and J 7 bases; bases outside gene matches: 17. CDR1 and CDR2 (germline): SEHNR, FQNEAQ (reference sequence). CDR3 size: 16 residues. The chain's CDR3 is CASSHRDRVLSDEAFF. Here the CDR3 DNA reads TGTGCCAGCAGTCACCGGGACAGAGTATTATCCGATGAAGCTTTCTTT.

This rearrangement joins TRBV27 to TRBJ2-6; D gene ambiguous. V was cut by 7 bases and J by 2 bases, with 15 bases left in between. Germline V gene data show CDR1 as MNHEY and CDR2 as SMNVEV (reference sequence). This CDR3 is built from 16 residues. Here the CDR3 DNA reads TGTGCCAGCACAACCCGGGTTGGTACTGGGGCCAACGTCCTGACTTTC. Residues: CASTTRVGTGANVLTF.